One sample yielded the 25 T cell receptor beta chains listed below, sequenced in a study of somatic mutations in cytotoxic T cells in rheumatoid arthritis. Measured with immunoSEQ multiplex PCR; TCRdb has only the in-frame clones, and not every one. Among tens of thousands of clones listed, roughly 80% were seen once. Sequencing input: CD8+ T cells sorted from blood. All receptors derive from a man between 40 and 49 years old in good health.

The gene calls are TRBV28 and TRBJ1-1; 9 bases are a match to TRBD1. Trimming at V came to 4 bases and at J to 3 bases, leaving 12 bases not matched to a gene. This CDR3 contains 17 residues. Germline values: CDR1 MDHEN, CDR2 SYDVKM. The CDR3 coding sequence is TGTGCCAGCAGTTCCTCGACAGGGGGGGACAGATACACTGAAGCTTTCTTT. Protein product: CASSSSTGGDRYTEAFF.

This clone came up once. The chain couples TRBV19 to TRBJ2-7; 8 positions match TRBD2. V shed 3 bases, J shed 3 bases, and the junction held 4 bases outside the gene matches. Germline-derived CDR1 and CDR2 are LNHDA and SQIVND (reference sequence). This CDR3 comprises 14 residues. The CDR3 coding sequence is TGTGCCAGTAGTATCGGAAGCGGGAGCTACGAGCAGTACTTC. This gives the protein CASSIGSGSYEQYF.

The chain has TRBV10-2 and TRBJ2-5, with TRBD2 matching over 8 bases. Germline lookup yields CDR1 WSHSY and CDR2 SAAADI. V gave up 10 bases and J gave up 3 bases; unmatched junction bases: 16. The CDR3 consists of 16 residues. The CDR3 DNA is TGCGCCACCGCCGGGGTGCGGGAGGTCTTCAAAGAGACCCAGTACTTC. This codes for CATAGVREVFKETQYF.

The chain combines TRBV4-1 with TRBJ2-7, with D uncertain. Germline CDR1 MGHRA, CDR2 YSYEKL. The V end lost 1 base, the J end lost 1 base, and 8 bases lay between the germline ends. This CDR3 has 14 amino acids. In nucleotides, the CDR3 is TGCGCCAGCAGCCAAGTAGACATTTCCTACGAGCAGTACTTC. It codes for CASSQVDISYEQYF.

The chain employs TRBV11-3 and TRBJ2-5; no definite D call. Trimming left V 5 bases short and J 5 bases short, with 15 bases between. The length of the CDR3 is 14 residues. CDR1 and CDR2 from the germline V gene are SGHNT and YENEEA. The DNA of the CDR3 is TGTGCCAGCAGCCCGGAGTTTTCTGAGGAGACCCAGTACTTC. This gives the protein CASSPEFSEETQYF. Full variable domain (rest looked up from reference TRBV11-3 and TRBJ2-5): EAGVVQSPRYKIIEKKQPVAFWCNPISGHNTLYWYLQNLGQGPELLIRYENEEAVDDSQLPKDRFSAERLKGVDSTLKIQPAELGDSAVYLCASSPEFSEETQYFGPGTRLLVL.

The J gene is TRBJ2-2, the V gene TRBV6-5; D is possibly TRBD1 (5 bases). V lost 10 bases and J 5 bases, leaving 11 bases between the germline ends. CDR1 is MNHEY and CDR2 is SVGAGI in the germline V gene. The CDR3 extends over 12 amino acids. In nucleotides, the CDR3 is TGTGCCACCCACCAGGGAACCGGGGAGCTGTTTTTT. Translating it yields CATHQGTGELFF.

This clone was counted a single time. The rearrangement links TRBV7-9 to TRBJ2-3; no clear D. This CDR3 spans 13 amino acids. V lost 4 bases to trimming and J lost 6 bases, with 11 bases between them. Germline V CDR1 and CDR2: SEHNR, FQNEAQ (reference sequence). The CDR3 is CASSSTLGDTQYF. The CDR3 DNA reads TGTGCCAGCAGCTCGACACTGGGGGATACGCAGTATTTT.

The DNA for the CDR3 is TGTGCCAGCAGCTTAACAGGGACCTACGAGCAGTACTTC. Amino acid sequence: CASSLTGTYEQYF. V usage is TRBV11-1 and J usage is TRBJ2-7; D perhaps matches TRBD1 (6 bases). The CDR3 has 13 residues. Between the trimmed V and J ends, which lost 2 bases and 2 bases, there was a span of 7 bases. Germline CDR1 SGHAT, CDR2 FQDESV (reference sequence). Combining the CDR3 with reference TRBV11-1 and TRBJ2-7 gives the whole variable domain EAEVAQSPRYKITEKSQAVAFWCDPISGHATLYWYRQILGQGPELLVQFQDESVVDDSQLPKDRFSAERLKGVDSTLKIQPAELGDSAMYLCASSLTGTYEQYFGPGTRLTVT.

This clone turned up a few times. This chain joins TRBV5-6 and TRBJ1-4; D gene uncertain. CDR1 SGHDT and CDR2 YYEEEE come from the germline V gene. V shed 2 bases and J shed 0 bases, with 2 bases lying between them. The CDR3 runs to 13 residues. CDR3 amino acids: CASSFATNEKLFF. In nucleotides, the CDR3 is TGTGCCAGCAGCTTCGCAACTAATGAAAAACTGTTTTTT.

The V and J genes are TRBV27 and TRBJ2-7, with no clear D. The CDR3 is made up of 13 amino acids. Trimming took off 5 bases at V and 6 bases at J, with 14 bases between the two ends. Germline loops: CDR1 MNHEY, CDR2 SMNVEV (reference sequence). Written as DNA, the CDR3 is TGTGCCAGCAGTCTACTACCTCCGGCCGAGCAGTACTTC. Protein sequence: CASSLLPPAEQYF.

V gene TRBV28 combines with J gene TRBJ2-7, with D tentatively TRBD2 (5 bases). V lost 4 bases to trimming and J lost 3 bases, with 10 bases between them. Germline CDR1 is MDHEN and CDR2 is SYDVKM. CDR3 length equals 13 residues. The chain's CDR3 is CASSWVGNYEQYF. The CDR3 nucleotides read TGTGCCAGCAGTTGGGTCGGGAACTACGAGCAGTACTTC.

This sequence joins TRBV9 and TRBJ2-2; D might be TRBD1 (6 bases). This CDR3 has 15 amino acids. Germline loops: CDR1 SGDLS, CDR2 YYNGEE. The V and J ends lost 4 bases and 4 bases respectively, with 14 bases between them. CDR3 sequence: CASSSVQGGTGELFF. Here the CDR3 DNA reads TGTGCCAGCAGCTCCGTACAGGGTGGCACCGGGGAGCTGTTTTTT.

The chain employs TRBV6-6 and TRBJ2-1; the D gene is possibly TRBD1 (5 bases). Trimming left V 8 bases short and J 3 bases short, with 11 bases between. Per the germline V gene, CDR1 is MNHNY and CDR2 is SVGAGI (reference sequence). The CDR3 covers 13 residues. The CDR3 protein is CASEQANYNEQFF. The CDR3 DNA follows: TGTGCCAGCGAACAGGCCAACTACAATGAGCAGTTCTTC.

The chain couples TRBV9 to TRBJ2-2; the match to TRBD2 covers 9 bases. Per germline, CDR1 SGDLS and CDR2 YYNGEE. The CDR3 has 16 amino acids. The V and J ends lost 0 bases and 7 bases, in that order; junction bases with no gene match: 7. This CDR3 reads CASSVGLAGIRGELFF. The CDR3 DNA sequence: TGTGCCAGCAGCGTAGGGCTAGCGGGAATTCGCGGGGAGCTGTTTTTT.

The chain is built from TRBV29-1 and TRBJ2-7, with D hard to call. CDR1 is SQVTM, CDR2 ANQGSEA, per germline. The CDR3 has 13 amino acids. V was shortened by 3 bases and J by 0 bases, with 9 bases between the two germline ends. The CDR3 DNA sequence: TGCAGCGTTGACTCCCCGAACTCCTACGAGCAGTACTTC. Encoded protein: CSVDSPNSYEQYF.

The chain couples TRBV30 to TRBJ2-7, with D possibly being TRBD1 or TRBD2 (5 bases each). V dropped 3 bases and J dropped 4 bases, with 16 bases sitting between them. Germline values: CDR1 GTSNPN, CDR2 SVGIG (reference sequence). The CDR3 totals 14 residues. The CDR3 DNA sequence: TGTGCCTGGAGAGACCCCCGGGGCACATACGAGCAGTACTTC. Encoded protein: CAWRDPRGTYEQYF.

This clone appeared a few times. The CDR3 DNA sequence: TGTGCCAGCACCCCAGCCGTGGCAGGGGGCCCGATCGGGAACTATGGCTACACCTTC. It specifies CASTPAVAGGPIGNYGYTF. The gene calls are TRBV7-6 and TRBJ1-2, with TRBD1 matching 8 bases. Germline trimming cut 7 bases from V and 2 bases from J; bases unmatched to any gene: 21. Germline values: CDR1 SGHVS, CDR2 FNYEAQ. The CDR3 contains 19 residues.

The gene calls are TRBV6-5 and TRBJ1-1; D ambiguous. This CDR3 has 15 residues. Germline values: CDR1 MNHEY, CDR2 SVGAGI. V was pared by 0 bases and J by 3 bases, with 11 bases between. The CDR3 is CASSYSDQTHTEAFF. The CDR3 region has the DNA TGTGCCAGCAGTTACTCCGACCAGACGCACACTGAAGCTTTCTTT.

This chain connects TRBV30 to TRBJ1-1; 9 nucleotides line up with TRBD1. Germline assignment: CDR1 GTSNPN and CDR2 SVGIG (reference sequence). Losses at the gene ends were 3 bases for V and 3 bases for J; bases not matched to a gene: 5. There are 14 residues in the CDR3. CDR3 DNA sequence: TGTGCCTGGAGATGGGGACAGGGTGACACTGAAGCTTTCTTT. It translates to CAWRWGQGDTEAFF.

The gene calls are TRBV7-9 and TRBJ1-2; D is undetermined. CDR1 is SEHNR and CDR2 is FQNEAQ in the germline V gene (reference sequence). Trimming removed 6 bases at V and 5 bases at J, with 7 bases between. This CDR3 has 11 residues. This chain's CDR3 is CASSAPYGYTF. CDR3 coding DNA: TGTGCCAGCAGTGCCCCTTATGGCTACACCTTC.

The chain combines TRBV4-3 with TRBJ2-2; weak D call: TRBD1 (5 bases). V was pared by 0 bases and J by 1 base, with 12 bases between. Germline V gene lookup returns CDR1 LGHNA and CDR2 YSLEER. This CDR3 is 17 amino acids long. CDR3: CASSQEGIQENTGELFF. The CDR3 DNA reads TGCGCCAGCAGCCAAGAAGGGATACAGGAGAACACCGGGGAGCTGTTTTTT.

This rearrangement joins TRBV5-4 to TRBJ2-7, with 7 bases that match TRBD1. The CDR3 has 14 residues. The junction had 2 bases not matched to a gene; V was cut back by 0 bases and J by 2 bases. In germline, CDR1 is SGHNT, CDR2 YYREEE (reference sequence). The CDR3 bases are TGTGCCAGCAGCTTGGCTGGGACAGCCTACGAGCAGTACTTC. This encodes CASSLAGTAYEQYF.

The chain is built from TRBV5-8 and TRBJ1-2, with D unresolved. V shed 2 bases and J shed 8 bases, with 16 bases lying between them. This CDR3 has 14 amino acids. CDR1 SGHTS and CDR2 YDEGEE come from the germline V gene. The CDR3, as DNA: TGTGCCAGCAGCTTTGGTTCTGGCCTCGCGGGCTACACCTTC. It codes for CASSFGSGLAGYTF.

The V gene is TRBV2, the J gene TRBJ2-7; maybe TRBD2 (5 bases). Germline-derived CDR1 and CDR2 are SNHLY and FYNNEI. Trimming shortened V by 6 bases and J by 0 bases, and 15 bases separated the two germline ends. This CDR3 region has 15 residues. The CDR3 protein is CASSPGGSISYEQYF. The CDR3 DNA follows: TGTGCCAGCAGCCCGGGTGGGAGCATCTCCTACGAGCAGTACTTC.

The chain combines TRBV27 with TRBJ2-1; 8 positions match TRBD2. The CDR3 is 16 amino acids. Germline V lookup: CDR1 MNHEY, CDR2 SMNVEV (reference sequence). V lost 2 bases to trimming and J lost 0 bases; unmatched junction nucleotides: 3. The CDR3 is CASSLPSGGSYNEQFF. CDR3 nucleotides: TGTGCCAGCAGTTTACCCAGCGGGGGCTCCTACAATGAGCAGTTCTTC.